This TCR beta chain appears in the sequencing data of a study of blood T cell repertoires in COVID-19. Study-level information: COVID-19 samples, acute and convalescent, were from the United States, Italy and Spain. Sources were T cells, B-cell-depleted T cells, or PBMCs; the material itself was cDNA or gDNA.

Trimming shortened V by 4 bases and J by 7 bases, and 16 bases separated the two germline ends. Germline CDR1 is LNHDA and CDR2 is SQIVND (reference sequence). The CDR3 length is 14 residues. Clones were sequenced by immunoSEQ multiplex PCR, and TCRdb holds only the in-frame ones, with some missing. The sample yields fewer than 70,000 clones, approximately 78% seen once. The chain couples TRBV19 to TRBJ2-5; D is perhaps TRBD1 (5 bases). The receptor's source is an elderly woman with acute or convalescent COVID-19. The sequencing sample was made of peripheral blood. The CDR3 DNA follows: TGTGCCAGTAGTAGCGGACCCCGTCAGGGGACCCAGTACTTC. Translation gives CASSSGPRQGTQYF.